This T cell receptor (beta chain) was identified in a study of blood T cell repertoires in COVID-19. Study overall: The United States, Italy and Spain were the sources of the acute and convalescent COVID-19 samples. PBMCs, B-cell-depleted T cells, or T cells provided the cDNA or gDNA that made up the material.

Followed over time, Seattle patients had been enrolled while infection was active. Of note for this clone: A junction end diverges from the germline sequence, so it may reflect a read error.

Authors' data handling: Amplification of reference gene primers provided the estimated nucleated cell counts. Here immunoSEQ multiplex PCR was the method, and the copy in TCRdb shows in-frame clones only, minus some. The DNA was the basis for D and trimming; V, J and clone size are from that table. The table lists 300,000 to 400,000 clones, about 90% of them singletons, with under 6.5% in the top ten. Germline CDR1 is LNHDA and CDR2 is SQIVND (reference sequence). The CDR3 is 14 residues long. The chain uses TRBV19 and TRBJ2-7; D not certain. Sequences were obtained from peripheral blood. The sequence was obtained from a woman between 45 and 60 years old with COVID-19, enrolled during active disease. The CDR3 is CASSIIADSYEQYF. The CDR3 DNA reads as TGTGCCAGCAGTATTATTGCGGATTCCTACGAGCAGTACTTC.